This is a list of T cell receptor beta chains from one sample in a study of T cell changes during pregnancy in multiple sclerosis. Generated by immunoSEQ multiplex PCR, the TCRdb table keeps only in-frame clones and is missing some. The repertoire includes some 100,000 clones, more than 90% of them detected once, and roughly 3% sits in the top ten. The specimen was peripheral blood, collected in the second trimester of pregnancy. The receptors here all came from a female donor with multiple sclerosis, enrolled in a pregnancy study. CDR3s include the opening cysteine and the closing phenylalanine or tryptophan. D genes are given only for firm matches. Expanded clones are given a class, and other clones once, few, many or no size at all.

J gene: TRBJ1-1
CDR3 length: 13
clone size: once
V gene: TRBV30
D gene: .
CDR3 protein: CAWRGLPNTEAFF
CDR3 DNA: TGTGCCTGGAGAGGACTCCCGAACACTGAAGCTTTCTTT

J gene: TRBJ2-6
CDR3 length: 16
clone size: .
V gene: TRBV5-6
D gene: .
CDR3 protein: CASSQGRVSGANVLTF
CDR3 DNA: TGTGCCAGCAGCCAGGGGAGAGTCTCTGGGGCCAACGTCCTGACTTTC

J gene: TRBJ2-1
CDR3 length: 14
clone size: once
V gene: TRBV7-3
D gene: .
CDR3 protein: CASSLSPFYNEQFF
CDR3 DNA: TGTGCCAGCAGCTTAAGTCCCTTTTACAATGAGCAGTTCTTC

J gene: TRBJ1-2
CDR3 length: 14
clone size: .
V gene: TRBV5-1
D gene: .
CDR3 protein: CASSSAGWDYGYTF
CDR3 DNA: TGCGCCAGCAGCTCCGCCGGGTGGGACTATGGCTACACCTTC

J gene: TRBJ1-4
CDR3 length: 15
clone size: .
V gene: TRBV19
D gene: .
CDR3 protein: CASSTDSRRGEKLFF
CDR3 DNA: TGTGCCAGTAGTACGGACAGCCGAAGGGGGGAAAAACTGTTTTTT

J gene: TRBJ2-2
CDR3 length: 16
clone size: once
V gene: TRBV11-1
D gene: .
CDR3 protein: CASSLYRLTNTGELFF
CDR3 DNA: TGTGCCAGCAGCTTATACAGACTAACGAACACCGGGGAGCTGTTTTTT

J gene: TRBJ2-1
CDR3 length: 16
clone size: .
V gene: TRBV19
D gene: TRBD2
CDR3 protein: CASSLLAGGSYNEQFF
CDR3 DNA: TGTGCCAGTAGCCTACTAGCGGGGGGCTCCTACAATGAGCAGTTCTTC

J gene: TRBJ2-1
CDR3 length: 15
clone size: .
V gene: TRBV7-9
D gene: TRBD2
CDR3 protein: CASSFTSGLYNEQFF
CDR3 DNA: TGTGCCAGCAGCTTCACTAGCGGGCTTTACAATGAGCAGTTCTTC

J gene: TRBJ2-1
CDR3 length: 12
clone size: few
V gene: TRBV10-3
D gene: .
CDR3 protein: CAISEDNREQFF
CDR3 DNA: TGTGCCATCAGTGAGGACAATCGGGAGCAGTTCTTC

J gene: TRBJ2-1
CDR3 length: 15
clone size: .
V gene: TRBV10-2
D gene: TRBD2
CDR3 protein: CASSAPTSGRGEQFF
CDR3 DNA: TGCGCCAGCAGTGCCCCGACTAGCGGGAGAGGTGAGCAGTTCTTC

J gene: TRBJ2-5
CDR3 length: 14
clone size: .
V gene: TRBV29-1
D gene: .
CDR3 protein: CSVESAREKETQYF
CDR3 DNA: TGCAGCGTTGAGTCCGCACGTGAGAAAGAGACCCAGTACTTC

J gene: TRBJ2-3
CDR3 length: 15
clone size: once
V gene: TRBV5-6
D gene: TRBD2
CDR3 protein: CASRFTSGSTDTQYF
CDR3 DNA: TGTGCCAGCAGATTTACTAGCGGGTCCACAGATACGCAGTATTTT

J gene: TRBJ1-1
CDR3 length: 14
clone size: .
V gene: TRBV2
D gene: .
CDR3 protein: CASSEWQMNTEAFF
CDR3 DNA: TGTGCCAGCAGTGAATGGCAGATGAACACTGAAGCTTTCTTT

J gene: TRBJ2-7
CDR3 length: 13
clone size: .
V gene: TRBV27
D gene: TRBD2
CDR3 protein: CASSPREVDEQYF
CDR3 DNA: TGTGCCAGCAGTCCTCGGGAGGTTGACGAGCAGTACTTC

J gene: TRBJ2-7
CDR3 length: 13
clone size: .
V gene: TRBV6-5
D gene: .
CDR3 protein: CASSLAQGSEQYF
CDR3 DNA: TGTGCCAGCAGTTTGGCCCAGGGATCCGAGCAGTACTTC

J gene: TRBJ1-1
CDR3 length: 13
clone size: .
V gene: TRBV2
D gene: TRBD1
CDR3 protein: CASRVDRATEAFF
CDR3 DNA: TGTGCCAGCAGGGTGGACAGGGCCACTGAAGCTTTCTTT

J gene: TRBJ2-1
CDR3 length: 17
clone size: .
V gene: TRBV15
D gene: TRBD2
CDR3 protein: CATSRILGLAGGNEQFF
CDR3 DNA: TGTGCCACCAGCAGAATCTTAGGACTAGCGGGAGGGAATGAGCAGTTCTTC

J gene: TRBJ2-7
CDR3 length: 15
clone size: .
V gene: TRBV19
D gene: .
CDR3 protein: CASSIGRGSSYEQYF
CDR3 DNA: TGTGCCAGTAGTATAGGACGGGGAAGCTCCTACGAGCAGTACTTC

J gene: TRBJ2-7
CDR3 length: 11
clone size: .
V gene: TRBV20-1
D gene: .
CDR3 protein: CSAGPSVEQYF
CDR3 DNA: TGCAGTGCTGGGCCGTCGGTCGAGCAGTACTTC